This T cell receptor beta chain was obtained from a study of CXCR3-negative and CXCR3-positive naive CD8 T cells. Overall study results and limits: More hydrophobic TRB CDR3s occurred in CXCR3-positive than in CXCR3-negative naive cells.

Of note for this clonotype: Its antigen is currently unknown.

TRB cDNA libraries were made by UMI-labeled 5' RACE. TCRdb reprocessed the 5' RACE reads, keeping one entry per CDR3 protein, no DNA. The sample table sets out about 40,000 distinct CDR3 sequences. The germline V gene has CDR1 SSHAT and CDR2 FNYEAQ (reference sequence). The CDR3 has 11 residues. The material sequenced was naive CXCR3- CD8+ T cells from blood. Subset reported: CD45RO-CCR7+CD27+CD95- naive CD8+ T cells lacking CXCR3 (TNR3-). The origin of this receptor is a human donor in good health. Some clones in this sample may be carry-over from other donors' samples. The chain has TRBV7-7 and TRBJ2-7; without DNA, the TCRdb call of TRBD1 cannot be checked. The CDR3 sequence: CAKFGVPEQYF.